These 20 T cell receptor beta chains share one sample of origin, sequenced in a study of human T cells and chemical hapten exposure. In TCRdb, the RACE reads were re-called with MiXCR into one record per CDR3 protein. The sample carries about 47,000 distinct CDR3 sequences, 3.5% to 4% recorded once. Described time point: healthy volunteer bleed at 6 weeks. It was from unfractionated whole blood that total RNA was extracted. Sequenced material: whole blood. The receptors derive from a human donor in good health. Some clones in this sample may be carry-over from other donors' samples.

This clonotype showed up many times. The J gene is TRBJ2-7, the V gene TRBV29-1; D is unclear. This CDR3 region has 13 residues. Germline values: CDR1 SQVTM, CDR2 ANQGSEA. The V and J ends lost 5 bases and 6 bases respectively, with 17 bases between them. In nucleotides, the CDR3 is TGCAGCGTTCGGAGTGGCGTCGGGTCCGAGCAGTACTTC. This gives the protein CSVRSGVGSEQYF.

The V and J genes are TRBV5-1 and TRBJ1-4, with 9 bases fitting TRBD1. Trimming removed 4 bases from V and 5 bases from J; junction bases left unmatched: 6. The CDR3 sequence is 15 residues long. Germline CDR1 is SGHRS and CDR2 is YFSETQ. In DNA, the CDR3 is TGCGCCAGCAGCCGACCAGGACAGGGGAATGAAAAACTGTTTTTT. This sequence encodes CASSRPGQGNEKLFF.

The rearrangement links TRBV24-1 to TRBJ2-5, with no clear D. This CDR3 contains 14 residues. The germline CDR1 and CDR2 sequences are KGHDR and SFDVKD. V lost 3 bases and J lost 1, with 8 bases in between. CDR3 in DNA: TGTGCCACCAGTGATGCTACGGCCCAAGAGACCCAGTACTTC. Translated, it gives CATSDATAQETQYF.

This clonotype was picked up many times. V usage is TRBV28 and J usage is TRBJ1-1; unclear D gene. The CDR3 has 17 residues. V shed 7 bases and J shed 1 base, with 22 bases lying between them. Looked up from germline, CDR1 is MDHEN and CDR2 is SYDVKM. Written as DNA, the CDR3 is TGTGCCAGCACCCATCAAAAAGGGTTTCCTTGGAACACTGAAGCTTTCTTT. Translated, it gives CASTHQKGFPWNTEAFF.

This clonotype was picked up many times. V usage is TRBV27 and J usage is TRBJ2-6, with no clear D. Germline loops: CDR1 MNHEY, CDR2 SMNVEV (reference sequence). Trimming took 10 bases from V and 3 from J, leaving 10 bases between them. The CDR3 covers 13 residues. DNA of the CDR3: TGTGCCACCCCCCAGGTTGGGGCCAACGTCCTGACTTTC. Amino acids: CATPQVGANVLTF. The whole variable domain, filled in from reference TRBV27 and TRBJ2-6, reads EAQVTQNPRYLITVTGKKLTVTCSQNMNHEYMSWYRQDPGLGLRQIYYSMNVEVTDKGDVPEGYKVSRKEKRNFPLILESPSPNQTSLYFCATPQVGANVLTFGAGSRLTVL.

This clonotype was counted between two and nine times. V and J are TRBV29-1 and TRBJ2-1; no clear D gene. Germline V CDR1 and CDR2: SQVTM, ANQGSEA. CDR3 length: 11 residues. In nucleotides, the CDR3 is TGCCTTGGGTCGCTACACAATGAGCAGTTCTTC. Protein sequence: CLGSLHNEQFF.

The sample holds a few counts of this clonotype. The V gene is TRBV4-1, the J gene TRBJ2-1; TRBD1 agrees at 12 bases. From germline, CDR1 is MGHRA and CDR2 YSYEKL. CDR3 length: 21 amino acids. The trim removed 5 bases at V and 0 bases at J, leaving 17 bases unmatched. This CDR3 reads CASSSKDRDRGQKTSYNEQFF. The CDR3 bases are TGCGCCAGCAGCTCGAAAGACCGGGACAGGGGGCAAAAAACCTCCTACAATGAGCAGTTCTTC.

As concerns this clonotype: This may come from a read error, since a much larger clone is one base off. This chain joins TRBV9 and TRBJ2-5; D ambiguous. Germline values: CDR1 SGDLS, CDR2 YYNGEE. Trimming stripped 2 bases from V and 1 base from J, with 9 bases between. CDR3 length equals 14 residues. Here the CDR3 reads CASSVVGSQETQYF. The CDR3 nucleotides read TGTGCCAGCAGCGTGGTGGGAAGCCAAGAGACCCAGTACTTC.

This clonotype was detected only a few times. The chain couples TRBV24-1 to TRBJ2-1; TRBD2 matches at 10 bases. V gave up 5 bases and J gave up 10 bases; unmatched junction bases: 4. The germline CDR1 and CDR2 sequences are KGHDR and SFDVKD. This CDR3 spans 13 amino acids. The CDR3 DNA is TGTGCCACCAGTGTGGTAGCGGGGGGCGAGCAGTTCTTC. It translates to CATSVVAGGEQFF.

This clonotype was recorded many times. Here the CDR3 reads CASRPDSQETQYF. The CDR3 nucleotides are TGTGCCAGCAGACCGGACAGTCAAGAGACCCAGTACTTC. This chain uses TRBV7-8 with TRBJ2-5; TRBD1 might be the D (6 bases). Trimming pared 6 bases from V and 2 bases from J, leaving 10 bases between. Germline CDR1 and CDR2: SGHVS and FQNEAQ. The CDR3 has 13 residues.

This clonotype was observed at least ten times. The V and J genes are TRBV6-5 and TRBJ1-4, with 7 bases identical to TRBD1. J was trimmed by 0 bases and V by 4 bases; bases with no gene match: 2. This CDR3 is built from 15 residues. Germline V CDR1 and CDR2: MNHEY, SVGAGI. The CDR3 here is CASSSQGATNEKLFF. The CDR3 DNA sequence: TGTGCCAGCAGTTCGCAGGGGGCAACTAATGAAAAACTGTTTTTT.

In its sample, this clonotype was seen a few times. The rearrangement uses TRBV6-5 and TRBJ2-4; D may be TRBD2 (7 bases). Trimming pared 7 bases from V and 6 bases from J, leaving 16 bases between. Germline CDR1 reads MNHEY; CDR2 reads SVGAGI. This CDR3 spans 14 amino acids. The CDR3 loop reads CASTTGGSGNIQYF. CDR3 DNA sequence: TGTGCCAGCACGACGGGGGGCTCGGGAAACATTCAGTACTTC.

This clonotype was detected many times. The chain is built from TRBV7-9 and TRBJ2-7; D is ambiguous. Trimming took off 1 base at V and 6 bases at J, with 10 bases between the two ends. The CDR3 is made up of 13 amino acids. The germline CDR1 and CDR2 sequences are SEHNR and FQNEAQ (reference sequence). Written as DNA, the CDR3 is TGTGCCAGCAGCTTAGGTGTAGGGCGCGAGCAGTACTTC. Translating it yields CASSLGVGREQYF.

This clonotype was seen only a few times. CDR3 sequence (DNA): TGTGCCTCGACAGGCGTAGTCGGCTACACCTTC. This sequence encodes CASTGVVGYTF. The chain carries TRBV28 and TRBJ1-2, with D tentatively TRBD1 (6 bases). CDR1 MDHEN and CDR2 SYDVKM come from the germline V gene. V lost 11 bases to trimming and J lost 8 bases, with 15 bases between them. The CDR3 runs to 11 residues.

CDR3 residues: CASSPPGEVFWYEQYF. The CDR3 coding sequence is TGTGCCAGCAGCCCGCCCGGGGAGGTTTTTTGGTACGAGCAGTACTTC. V is TRBV28 and J is TRBJ2-7, with a tentative D call TRBD2 (6 bases). Germline CDR1 reads MDHEN; CDR2 reads SYDVKM. CDR3 length: 16 amino acids. V lost 6 bases and J 4 bases, leaving 22 bases between the germline ends.

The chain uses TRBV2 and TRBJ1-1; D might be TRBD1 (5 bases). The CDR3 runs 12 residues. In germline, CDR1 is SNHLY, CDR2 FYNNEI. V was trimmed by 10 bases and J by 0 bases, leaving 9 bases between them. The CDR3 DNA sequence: TGTGCCATCTGGGGCGTGAACACTGAAGCTTTCTTT. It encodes CAIWGVNTEAFF.

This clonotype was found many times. DNA for the CDR3: TGCAGCGTTGCAACGGGTCGAGCTAATGAAAAACTGTTTTTT. Amino acid sequence: CSVATGRANEKLFF. The chain combines TRBV29-1 with TRBJ1-4; D gene uncertain. CDR3 length equals 14 residues. Germline V CDR1 and CDR2: SQVTM, ANQGSEA. Trimming removed 4 bases from V and 3 bases from J, with 12 bases in between.

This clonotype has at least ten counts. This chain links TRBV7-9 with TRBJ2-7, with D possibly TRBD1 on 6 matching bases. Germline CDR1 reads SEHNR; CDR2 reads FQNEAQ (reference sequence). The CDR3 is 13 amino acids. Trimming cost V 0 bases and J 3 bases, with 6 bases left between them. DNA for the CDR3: TGTGCCAGCAGCTTAGCAGGGGGCTACGAGCAGTACTTC. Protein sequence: CASSLAGGYEQYF.

The CDR3 DNA follows: TGTGCCAGTAGCCCCGGGCCTGGCTATGGCTACACCTTC. Protein: CASSPGPGYGYTF. V usage is TRBV19 and J usage is TRBJ1-2; D unclear. The germline CDR1 and CDR2 sequences are LNHDA and SQIVND (reference sequence). V was shortened by 6 bases and J by 4 bases, with 12 bases between the two germline ends. This CDR3 has 13 amino acids.

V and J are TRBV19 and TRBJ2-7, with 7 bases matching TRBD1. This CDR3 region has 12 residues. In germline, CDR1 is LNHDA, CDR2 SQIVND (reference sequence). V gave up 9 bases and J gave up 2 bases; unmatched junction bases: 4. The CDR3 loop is CASKGQTYEQYF. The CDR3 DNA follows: TGTGCCAGCAAGGGACAGACCTACGAGCAGTACTTC.